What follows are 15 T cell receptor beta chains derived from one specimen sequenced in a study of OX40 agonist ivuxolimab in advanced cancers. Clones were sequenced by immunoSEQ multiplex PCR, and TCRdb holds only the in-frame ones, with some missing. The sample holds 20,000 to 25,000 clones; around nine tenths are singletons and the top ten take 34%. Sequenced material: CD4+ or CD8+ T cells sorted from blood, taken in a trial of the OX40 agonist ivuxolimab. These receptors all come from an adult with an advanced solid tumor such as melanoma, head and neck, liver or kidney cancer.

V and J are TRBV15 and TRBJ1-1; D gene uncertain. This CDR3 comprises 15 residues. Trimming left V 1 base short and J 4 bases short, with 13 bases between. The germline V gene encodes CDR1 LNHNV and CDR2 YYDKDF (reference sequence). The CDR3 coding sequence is TGTGCCACCAGCAGAGTACCTCCCGGATCCACTGAAGCTTTCTTT. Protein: CATSRVPPGSTEAFF.

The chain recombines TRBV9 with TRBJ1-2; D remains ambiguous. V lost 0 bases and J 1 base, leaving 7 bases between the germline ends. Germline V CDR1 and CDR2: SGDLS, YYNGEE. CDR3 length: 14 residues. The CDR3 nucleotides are TGTGCCAGCAGCGTAGTGGGGAGTAACTATGGCTACACCTTC. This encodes CASSVVGSNYGYTF.

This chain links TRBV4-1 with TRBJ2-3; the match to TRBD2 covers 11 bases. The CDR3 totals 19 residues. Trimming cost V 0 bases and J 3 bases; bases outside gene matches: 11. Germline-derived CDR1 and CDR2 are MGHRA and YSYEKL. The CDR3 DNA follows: TGCGCCAGCAGCCAAGATCCCCCCGGACTAGCGGGTGTAACAGATACGCAGTATTTT. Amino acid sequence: CASSQDPPGLAGVTDTQYF.

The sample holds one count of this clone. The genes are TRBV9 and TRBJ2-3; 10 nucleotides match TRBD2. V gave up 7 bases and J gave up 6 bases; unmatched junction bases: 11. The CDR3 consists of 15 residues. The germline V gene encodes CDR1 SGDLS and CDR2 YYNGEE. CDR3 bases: TGTGCCAGCGGGGGGGCTAGCGGGAGTGGGGATACGCAGTATTTT. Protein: CASGGASGSGDTQYF.

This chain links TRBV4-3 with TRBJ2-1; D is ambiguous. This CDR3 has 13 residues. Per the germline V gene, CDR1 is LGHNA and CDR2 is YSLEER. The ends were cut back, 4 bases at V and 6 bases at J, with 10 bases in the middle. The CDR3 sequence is CASSPGSRNEQFF. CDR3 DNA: TGCGCCAGCAGCCCCGGATCTCGCAATGAGCAGTTCTTC.

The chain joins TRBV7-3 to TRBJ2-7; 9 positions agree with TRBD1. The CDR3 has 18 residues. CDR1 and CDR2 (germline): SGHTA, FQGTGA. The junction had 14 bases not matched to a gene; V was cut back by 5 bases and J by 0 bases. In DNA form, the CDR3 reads TGTGCCAGCAGCACACCCGCAACAGGGGGCGGTCGCTCCTACGAGCAGTACTTC. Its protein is CASSTPATGGGRSYEQYF.

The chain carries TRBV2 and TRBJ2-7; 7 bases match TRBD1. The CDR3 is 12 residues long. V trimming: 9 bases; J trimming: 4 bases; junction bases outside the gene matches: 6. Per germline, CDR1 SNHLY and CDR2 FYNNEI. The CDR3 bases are TGTGCCAGTCATAGGGGGCAATACGAGCAGTACTTC. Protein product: CASHRGQYEQYF.

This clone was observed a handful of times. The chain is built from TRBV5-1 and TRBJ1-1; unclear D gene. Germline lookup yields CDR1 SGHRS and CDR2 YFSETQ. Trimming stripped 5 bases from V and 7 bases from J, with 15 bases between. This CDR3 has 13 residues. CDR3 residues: CASSSLPDDEAFF. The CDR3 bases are TGCGCCAGCAGTTCTCTGCCCGACGATGAAGCTTTCTTT.

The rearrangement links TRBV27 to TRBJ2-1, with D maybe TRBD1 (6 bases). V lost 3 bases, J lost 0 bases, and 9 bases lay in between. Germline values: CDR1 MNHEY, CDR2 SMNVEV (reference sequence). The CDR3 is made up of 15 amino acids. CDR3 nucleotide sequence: TGTGCCAGCAGTTTTCGGACAGCCTCCTACAATGAGCAGTTCTTC. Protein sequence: CASSFRTASYNEQFF.

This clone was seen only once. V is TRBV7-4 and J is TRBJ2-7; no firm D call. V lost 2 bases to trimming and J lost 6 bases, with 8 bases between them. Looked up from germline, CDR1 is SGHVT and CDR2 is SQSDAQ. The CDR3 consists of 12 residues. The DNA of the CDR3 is TGTGCCAGCAGCTTACGACGGTTCGAGCAGTACTTC. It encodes CASSLRRFEQYF.

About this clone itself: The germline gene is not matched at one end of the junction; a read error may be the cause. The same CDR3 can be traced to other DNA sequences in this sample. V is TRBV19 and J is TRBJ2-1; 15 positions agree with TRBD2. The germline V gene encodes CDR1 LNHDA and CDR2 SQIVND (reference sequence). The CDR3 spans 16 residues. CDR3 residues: CASSISGTSGRREQFF. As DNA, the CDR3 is TGTGCCAGCAGTATTAGCGGGACTAGCGGGAGGCGGGAGCAGTTCTTC. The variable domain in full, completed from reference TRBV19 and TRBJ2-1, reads DGGITQSPKYLFRKEGQNVTLSCEQNLNHDAMYWYRQDPGQGLRLIYYSQIVNDFQKGDIAEGYSVSREKKESFPLTVTSAQKNPTAFYLCASSISGTSGRREQFFGPGTRLTVL.

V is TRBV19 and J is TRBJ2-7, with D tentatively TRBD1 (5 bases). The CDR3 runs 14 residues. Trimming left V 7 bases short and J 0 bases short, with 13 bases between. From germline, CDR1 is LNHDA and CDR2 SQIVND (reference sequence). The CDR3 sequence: CASNKDMSSYEQYF. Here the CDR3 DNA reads TGTGCCAGTAATAAGGACATGAGCTCCTACGAGCAGTACTTC.

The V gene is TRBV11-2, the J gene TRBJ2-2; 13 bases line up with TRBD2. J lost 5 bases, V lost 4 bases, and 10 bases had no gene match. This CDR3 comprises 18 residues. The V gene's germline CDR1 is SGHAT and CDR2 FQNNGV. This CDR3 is CASSSKQLAGGWTGELFF. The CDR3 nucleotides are TGTGCCAGCAGCTCGAAACAACTAGCGGGAGGGTGGACCGGGGAGCTGTTTTTT.

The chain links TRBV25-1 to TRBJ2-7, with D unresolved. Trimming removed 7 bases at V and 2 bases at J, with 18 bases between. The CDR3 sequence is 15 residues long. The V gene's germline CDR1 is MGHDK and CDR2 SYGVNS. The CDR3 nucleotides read TGTGCCAGCACCGAAGGGTCGACCACTGCCTACGAGCAGTACTTC. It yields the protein CASTEGSTTAYEQYF.

The CDR3 sequence is CASSGTEYGYTF. CDR3 nucleotides: TGTGCCAGCAGCGGGACGGAGTATGGCTACACCTTC. This chain links TRBV9 with TRBJ1-2, with D unclear. With 3 bases removed from V and 5 bases from J, the gap between germline ends came to 8 bases. Germline V gene lookup returns CDR1 SGDLS and CDR2 YYNGEE. The CDR3 sequence is 12 residues long.